This entry describes one T cell receptor (beta chain). Its specificity is unknown. The assay was immunoSEQ multiplex PCR, and TCRdb's table has in-frame clones only and misses some. The table lists about 55,000 clones, under 90% of them singletons. The sample comes from a study of a mutant IDH1 vaccine in newly diagnosed glioma. Overall study: Onset of vaccination occurred 4-6 weeks following radiotherapy alone, or with temozolomide cycles. Patients previously underwent radiotherapy, temozolomide, or both, and most underwent both. Visit V12 happened at week 35; visit V13 happened at week 47.

Noted time point: week 35, safety follow-up. Mutant IDH1 20-mer peptide, at 300 ug, made up each vaccine dose, with topical imiquimod. V was pared by 7 bases and J by 3 bases, with 10 bases between. CDR1 is LNHDA and CDR2 is SQIVND in the germline V gene (reference sequence). This CDR3 comprises 14 residues. Sequencing was performed on PBMCs, taken from a glioma patient whose treatment included an IDH1 peptide vaccine. This rearrangement joins TRBV19 to TRBJ1-6; D uncertain. The source is a woman younger than 35 with glioma. The CDR3 here is CASKGRIYNSPLHF. The CDR3 DNA sequence: TGTGCCAGTAAGGGCAGGATCTATAATTCACCCCTCCACTTT.